The T cell receptor (beta chain) under discussion was sequenced for a study of T cells in Graves' hyperthyroidism and ophthalmopathy (dated by TCRdb to the late 2010s). Looking at the study overall: Peripheral blood samples were taken at the time of initial diagnosis, prior to any treatment. To identify TCR V-J signatures that set the groups apart, the researchers used a discovery cohort of 100 or so patients, made up of around 40 with Graves' ophthalmopathy and about 55 with stable Graves' hyperthyroidism. Prospective prediction of ophthalmopathy was tested in an independent validation cohort of fewer than 20 hyperthyroidism patients and 15 to 17 patients who later progressed to ophthalmopathy. The 95 to 100 discovery patients were randomly divided into training and test sets at a 7:3 ratio. In more than 5 Graves' hyperthyroidism patients, the study also compared T-cell repertoires from thyroid tissue with T-cell repertoires from blood. Following sampling, methimazole starting at 30 mg daily was given to hyperthyroidism patients, and high-dose intravenous methylprednisolone was given to ophthalmopathy patients. The paper reports TCR Vbeta CDR3 sequencing of approximately 140 peripheral blood samples: 40 or so ophthalmopathy, around 80 hyperthyroidism and around 17 progressor patients. The paper's findings and limits, for the study overall: In validation, the model predicted progression to ophthalmopathy with approximately 69% sensitivity and less than 80% specificity, a median of around 6.6 months before onset. Most expanded thyroid clonotypes (frequency above 0.001) were also detected in blood, a finding suggesting that blood repertoires may reflect thyroid immune responses. No statistical method was used to set the sample size in advance, and investigators knew the group allocation. In cross-validation, a model built on a 13 V-J signature told ophthalmopathy apart from stable hyperthyroidism with about 90% sensitivity and around 81% specificity, and in testing the same model reached 80%/75%.

Amplification of TCR beta CDR3 regions was carried out from RNA transcripts. The first round of RT-PCR for the TCR CDR3 was performed with the HTBI primer set and the Qiagen OneStep RT-PCR kit. Libraries were constructed in a second round of multiplex PCR, after which size selection and purification were carried out. The libraries were sequenced on an Illumina HiSeq2000 using paired-end 100 bp reads. In the source study's methods: Raw data were processed with SOAPnuke, discarding reads with adapters, uncalled bases, mean Phred below 15, or no exact constant-primer or identifier match. COPE v1.2.5 was used to merge high-quality paired reads, and clonotypes were defined as unique nucleotide sequences. Clonotypes were aligned to IMGT TRBV, TRBD and TRBJ reference segments using MiTCR v1.1. Analysis was restricted to V-J combinations with a frequency above 0.0001, which covered just over 98% of repertoires. A TCS score was defined as the ratio of F50 (clonal expansion) to E x V (chaos), with BLOSUM62-based TCRdist applied between CDR3 peptides within each V-J. Welch's t-statistics and random forest reduced 514 V-J features to 13, which were used in a naive Bayes classifier (R e1071). TCRdb cleaned the public reads at Q25 with fastp, built clones with MiXCR and kept in-frame beta chains. Records with the same CDR3 protein are collapsed into one entry carrying the most frequent genes and DNA. What appears here as the V and J calls and clone size reflects TCRdb's work, not the paper's. The sample table holds more than 550,000 distinct CDR3 sequences, of which around a sixth were seen once. Approximately 15% of the sample is held by the ten biggest clonotypes.

This clonotype was seen ten or more times. Its recognized antigen is unknown. One base away there is no much larger clone; base qualities are not given. Hyperthyroidism patients were newly diagnosed, with disease duration under 2 months, and aged 18 to 65 years. Exclusion was applied to patients with uncontrolled infections, other autoimmune diseases, pregnancy or lactation. Diagnoses relied on clinical symptoms, serum thyroxine and TRAb, thyroid ultrasound and orbital computed tomography. Blood from progressor patients was collected at the time of first diagnosis with hyperthyroidism, before any ophthalmopathy symptoms had appeared. PBMCs were separated from under 11 ml of fresh peripheral blood using Ficoll-Paque density gradient centrifugation. Progressor patients were defined as those initially diagnosed with Graves' hyperthyroidism in whom ophthalmopathy developed during follow-up. Total RNA was extracted with Trizol reagent, and quality was checked on an Agilent 2100 Bioanalyzer.

Sequenced input: blood. This TCR was recovered from a woman aged 45-65 years with Graves' hyperthyroidism that later progressed to Graves' ophthalmopathy.

The nucleotides read TGCGCCAGCAGCATCCTCCGGGACAGCGGGGACAATGAGCAGTTCTTC. Translated, it reads CASSILRDSGDNEQFF. The V and J segments used are TRBV5-1 and TRBJ2-1; the D region may be TRBD1 or TRBD2, each matching 7 bases equally. Between the V and J ends, shortened by 4 bases and 5 bases respectively, the junction contains 19 bases. CDR1 SGHRS and CDR2 YFSETQ are derived from the germline V gene. The CDR3 runs 16 amino acids, cysteine and phenylalanine included. The sequence is cut down to CDR3 DNA, 48 bases in frame from base 1.